The clone carrying this TCR beta chain was recorded a few times. Antigen: not known. Trimming stripped 7 bases from V and 9 bases from J, with 16 bases between. The CDR3 spans 13 residues. Germline lookup yields CDR1 SGHTA and CDR2 FQGTGA. The data belong to a study of T cells in Graves' hyperthyroidism and ophthalmopathy. Regarding the study as a whole: Blood shared most expanded thyroid clonotypes above 0.001.

RNA transcripts gave rise to amplified TCR beta CDR3 regions. The study used the HTBI primer set for a first-round RT-PCR of the TCR CDR3. TCRdb redid the calling of the multiplex PCR reads with MiXCR, one entry per CDR3 protein. The sample carries about 350,000 distinct CDR3 sequences, approximately 15% recorded once. Clinical symptoms, serum thyroxine, TRAb, thyroid ultrasound and orbital computed tomography established diagnosis. The sequence came from a woman aged 25 to 39 with Graves' hyperthyroidism. The sample consisted of blood. The chain joins TRBV7-3 to TRBJ1-3; perhaps TRBD1 as D (5 bases). Here the CDR3 DNA reads TGTGCCAGCAAGGTGTCAGACAGAGCCACCATATATTTT. Translating it yields CASKVSDRATIYF.